The 29 T cell receptor beta chains below come from one sample, sequenced in a study of blood T cell repertoires in COVID-19. The protocol was immunoSEQ multiplex PCR, while the TCRdb copy is restricted to in-frame clones and leaves out a portion. This table has 250,000 to 300,000 clones, roughly 93% appearing once. Sequenced sample: PBMCs or T cells enriched from blood (not recorded which). The receptors were gathered from a middle-aged woman with acute COVID-19.

The chain combines TRBV7-6 with TRBJ2-1; 7 bases agree with TRBD2. The CDR3 contains 15 residues. Germline V CDR1 and CDR2: SGHVS, FNYEAQ. J lost 14 bases, V lost 5 bases, and 18 bases had no gene match. In DNA form, the CDR3 reads TGTGCCAGCAGCCCTCCCGGCGGGCGCACCGGGAGGAAGTTCTTC. It is translated as CASSPPGGRTGRKFF.

The chain is built from TRBV13 and TRBJ1-2; tentatively, D is TRBD1 (5 bases). V was trimmed by 8 bases and J by 4 bases, leaving 17 bases between them. Germline V gives CDR1 PRHDT, CDR2 FYEKMQ (reference sequence). The CDR3 runs 14 residues. Here the CDR3 reads CASQRAGTSYGYTF. The CDR3 DNA is TGTGCCAGCCAGAGGGCCGGGACTAGCTATGGCTACACCTTC.

This sequence joins TRBV10-3 and TRBJ1-1; D gene uncertain. The CDR3 spans 14 residues. Deletions cut 10 bases from V and 5 bases from J, with 20 bases between. Germline lookup yields CDR1 ENHRY and CDR2 SYGVKD. CDR3 amino acids: CATGGTGRSTEAFF. DNA for the CDR3: TGTGCCACGGGCGGCACGGGGAGGTCGACTGAAGCTTTCTTT.

This clone has a single count. The J gene is TRBJ2-7, the V gene TRBV7-9; D is ambiguous. The CDR3 contains 15 residues. V was trimmed by 2 bases and J by 2 bases, leaving 13 bases between them. Germline CDR1 is SEHNR and CDR2 is FQNEAQ (reference sequence). CDR3 residues: CASSLSSLTTYEQYF. CDR3 sequence (DNA): TGTGCCAGCAGCTTAAGTTCTCTTACAACCTACGAGCAGTACTTC.

V is TRBV2 and J is TRBJ1-2; no firm D call. From germline, CDR1 is SNHLY and CDR2 FYNNEI. Between the trimmed V and J ends, which lost 0 bases and 4 bases, there was a span of 15 bases. CDR3 size: 16 residues. The CDR3 bases are TGTGCCAGCAGTGAAGCCCCCGCTGGCCCTAGCTATGGCTACACCTTC. It translates to CASSEAPAGPSYGYTF.

The genes are TRBV7-6 and TRBJ2-1, with a possible D match to TRBD2 (7 bases). Trimming removed 6 bases at V and 4 bases at J, with 19 bases between. CDR3 length: 16 amino acids. Germline CDR1 is SGHVS and CDR2 is FNYEAQ. The CDR3 sequence is CASSLVSGTIYNEQFF. The CDR3 DNA reads TGTGCCAGCAGTTTGGTGAGCGGGACAATTTACAATGAGCAGTTCTTC.

The chain is built from TRBV27 and TRBJ2-1; the match to TRBD2 covers 11 bases. The J segment lost 4 bases and the V segment lost 6 bases, leaving 8 bases of the junction unmatched. The CDR3 is made up of 16 amino acids. The germline V gene encodes CDR1 MNHEY and CDR2 SMNVEV (reference sequence). The chain's CDR3 is CASSRPGTSGYNEQFF. As DNA, the CDR3 is TGTGCCAGCAGCCGTCCCGGGACTAGCGGATACAATGAGCAGTTCTTC.

The V and J genes are TRBV6-1 and TRBJ1-2; 9 bases are a match to TRBD1. CDR1 and CDR2 (germline): MNHNS, SASEGT. The junction had 10 bases not matched to a gene; V was cut back by 3 bases and J by 8 bases. There are 15 residues in the CDR3. The chain's CDR3 is CASSDPGQGKYGYTF. For the CDR3, the DNA is TGTGCCAGCAGTGATCCTGGACAGGGGAAATACGGCTACACCTTC.

The rearrangement joins TRBV5-1 to TRBJ1-1, with D uncertain. Trimming pared 4 bases from V and 6 bases from J, leaving 13 bases between. The CDR3 totals 13 residues. Looked up from germline, CDR1 is SGHRS and CDR2 is YFSETQ. The CDR3 is CASSIGGYAEAFF. CDR3 bases: TGCGCCAGCAGCATCGGAGGTTACGCTGAAGCTTTCTTT.

The chain has TRBV27 and TRBJ2-3; 7 bases align to TRBD2. Germline CDR1 reads MNHEY; CDR2 reads SMNVEV (reference sequence). The V and J ends lost 6 bases and 2 bases, in that order; junction bases with no gene match: 8. CDR3 length: 15 residues. The CDR3 nucleotides are TGTGCCAGCAGCCGCGGGAGCGGGGTCACAGATACGCAGTATTTT. Its protein product is CASSRGSGVTDTQYF.

The chain employs TRBV18 and TRBJ1-1, with TRBD1 matching over 7 bases. CDR3 length: 16 residues. The V gene's germline CDR1 is KGHSH and CDR2 LQKENI. The trim removed 5 bases at V and 0 bases at J, leaving 9 bases unmatched. CDR3 nucleotide sequence: TGTGCCAGCTCAAAGGGACAGATTGGGGTGAACACTGAAGCTTTCTTT. Protein sequence: CASSKGQIGVNTEAFF.

The chain is built from TRBV6-5 and TRBJ1-2, with a tentative D call TRBD1 (5 bases). The CDR3 length is 12 residues. V was clipped by 6 bases and J by 3 bases, with 8 bases between them. CDR1 is MNHEY and CDR2 is SVGAGI in the germline V gene. DNA of the CDR3: TGTGCCAGCAGATTGACAGACTATGGCTACACCTTC. It yields the protein CASRLTDYGYTF.

The rearrangement joins TRBV6-2 or TRBV6-3 to TRBJ2-7, with TRBD2 identical over 7 bases. This CDR3 region has 12 residues. Per the germline V gene, CDR1 is MNHEY and CDR2 is SVGEGT. V was clipped by 6 bases and J by 6 bases; unmatched bases: 5. This CDR3 is CASSRPGGEQYF. The CDR3 nucleotides read TGTGCCAGCAGCCGACCGGGGGGCGAGCAGTACTTC.

This rearrangement joins TRBV5-1 to TRBJ1-1; D call uncertain. V was shortened by 4 bases and J by 0 bases, with 13 bases between the two germline ends. The CDR3 spans 15 residues. Per the germline V gene, CDR1 is SGHRS and CDR2 is YFSETQ. CDR3 amino acids: CASSIRSVVNTEAFF. For the CDR3, the DNA is TGCGCCAGCAGCATCAGATCAGTCGTGAACACTGAAGCTTTCTTT.

This clone was picked up one time. V usage is TRBV2 and J usage is TRBJ2-4; D may be TRBD2 (5 bases). Germline V gene sequence: CDR1 SNHLY, CDR2 FYNNEI. The CDR3 is 12 amino acids. V was trimmed by 8 bases and J by 7 bases, leaving 12 bases between them. The CDR3 nucleotides are TGTGCCAGCCTAGCTGATCTCAACATTCAGTACTTC. Translation: CASLADLNIQYF.

CDR3 sequence (DNA): TGTGCCAGCAGCCCCTTTAATGGTGGACTAGCGGCCTCCGAATGGGAGACCCAGTACTTC. Protein: CASSPFNGGLAASEWETQYF. The chain recombines TRBV7-8 with TRBJ2-5, with TRBD2 identical over 10 bases. Germline CDR1 SGHVS, CDR2 FQNEAQ. This CDR3 is built from 20 residues. The trim removed 5 bases at V and 5 bases at J, leaving 23 bases unmatched. Filled out from reference TRBV7-8 and TRBJ2-5, the complete variable domain reads GAGVSQSPRYKVAKRGQDVALRCDPISGHVSLFWYQQALGQGPEFLTYFQNEAQLDKSGLPSDRFFAERPEGSVSTLKIQRTQQEDSAVYLCASSPFNGGLAASEWETQYFGPGTRLLVL.

The J gene is TRBJ1-3, the V gene TRBV2; D not resolved. V lost 4 bases and J 3 bases, leaving 10 bases between the germline ends. Germline CDR1 is SNHLY and CDR2 is FYNNEI. The CDR3 length is 14 residues. The CDR3 loop reads CASSGTGYGNTIYF. The CDR3 region has the DNA TGTGCCAGCAGTGGCACGGGTTATGGAAACACCATATATTTT. The full variable domain, in which reference TRBV2 and TRBJ1-3 provide the parts outside the CDR3, is EPEVTQTPSHQVTQMGQEVILRCVPISNHLYFYWYRQILGQKVEFLVSFYNNEISEKSEIFDDQFSVERPDGSNFTLKIRSTKLEDSAMYFCASSGTGYGNTIYFGEGSWLTVV.

The V and J genes are TRBV5-4 and TRBJ2-7; D unclear. Deletions cut 1 base from V and 1 base from J, with 9 bases between. Per germline, CDR1 SGHNT and CDR2 YYREEE (reference sequence). The CDR3 has 14 residues. The CDR3 sequence: CASSLSVDSYEQYF. CDR3 coding DNA: TGTGCCAGCAGCTTGTCCGTAGATTCCTACGAGCAGTACTTC.

This chain uses TRBV3-1 (or the pseudogene TRBV3-2) with TRBJ2-1; TRBD2 aligns across 8 bases. Germline values: CDR1 LGHDT, CDR2 YNNKEL (reference sequence). CDR3 length: 15 residues. Trimming removed 7 bases from V and 7 bases from J; junction bases left unmatched: 12. The CDR3 region has the DNA TGTGCCAGCACCTCTTGGGCGGGAGGTGGGAATGAGCAGTTCTTC. It specifies CASTSWAGGGNEQFF.

The chain has TRBV30 and TRBJ1-2; D unresolved. This CDR3 is built from 14 residues. CDR1 and CDR2 (germline): GTSNPN, SVGIG (reference sequence). V lost 0 bases to trimming and J lost 8 bases, with 16 bases between them. CDR3 DNA sequence: TGTGCCTGGAGTGTACGATGGGTAGTGGAGGGCTACACCTTC. This gives the protein CAWSVRWVVEGYTF.

This rearrangement joins TRBV7-9 to TRBJ1-2, with D hard to call. The V gene's germline CDR1 is SEHNR and CDR2 FQNEAQ (reference sequence). This CDR3 has 15 amino acids. V lost 1 base to trimming and J lost 4 bases, with 13 bases between them. The CDR3 loop is CASSLDTATIYGYTF. In DNA form, the CDR3 reads TGTGCCAGCAGCTTAGACACGGCTACTATCTATGGCTACACCTTC.

The rearrangement uses TRBV5-4 and TRBJ2-7; 10 bases match TRBD1. Germline assignment: CDR1 SGHNT and CDR2 YYREEE (reference sequence). This CDR3 is 17 amino acids long. After removal of 4 bases from V and 2 bases from J, the junction contained 12 bases not matched to a gene. CDR3 protein: CASSKGQGRGGTYEQYF. The CDR3 nucleotides read TGTGCCAGCAGCAAGGGACAGGGGCGAGGAGGGACCTACGAGCAGTACTTC.

CDR3 DNA sequence: TGTGCCATCAGTGAGGGCCCAGGGGGCGCCGATTCACCCCTCCACTTT. Protein sequence: CAISEGPGGADSPLHF. The chain joins TRBV10-3 to TRBJ1-6, with 8 bases identical to TRBD1. CDR1 and CDR2 (germline): ENHRY, SYGVKD. CDR3 length equals 16 residues. The V gene end was trimmed by 2 bases and the J gene end by 8 bases; junction bases not matched to a gene: 8.

CDR3 DNA sequence: TGTGCCAGCAGTACAGGACGGCCGAACACTGAAGCTTTCTTT. Encoded protein: CASSTGRPNTEAFF. This chain links TRBV27 with TRBJ1-1; D perhaps matches TRBD1 (5 bases). V gave up 5 bases and J gave up 1 base, with 11 bases separating them. This CDR3 comprises 14 residues. Looked up from germline, CDR1 is MNHEY and CDR2 is SMNVEV (reference sequence).

V and J are TRBV19 and TRBJ1-1; D uncertain. The V end lost 5 bases, the J end lost 10 bases, and 17 bases lay between the germline ends. Germline V gene data show CDR1 as LNHDA and CDR2 as SQIVND (reference sequence). The length of the CDR3 is 13 residues. The CDR3 nucleotides are TGTGCCAGTAGTCCAGACAAACCCTTCTCAGCTTTCTTT. This encodes CASSPDKPFSAFF.

This chain uses TRBV7-3 with TRBJ2-1, with 7 bases aligning to TRBD2. J gave up 3 bases and V 3 bases, and 2 bases lay outside the gene matches. CDR3 size: 14 residues. Germline V lookup: CDR1 SGHTA, CDR2 FQGTGA. CDR3 coding DNA: TGTGCCAGCAGCTTGGCGGGGGACTACAATGAGCAGTTCTTC. Encoded protein: CASSLAGDYNEQFF.

The chain recombines TRBV28 with TRBJ1-5, with 11 nucleotides matching TRBD1. V was clipped by 8 bases and J by 3 bases; unmatched bases: 3. CDR3 length: 14 residues. Germline V gene lookup returns CDR1 MDHEN and CDR2 SYDVKM. The CDR3 loop reads CASSGQGANQPQHF. CDR3 sequence (DNA): TGTGCCAGCTCCGGACAGGGGGCCAATCAGCCCCAGCATTTT.

The chain couples TRBV30 to TRBJ1-4, with D maybe TRBD1 (5 bases). Germline CDR1 is GTSNPN and CDR2 is SVGIG (reference sequence). With 5 bases removed from V and 8 bases from J, the gap between germline ends came to 15 bases. The CDR3 consists of 13 residues. Here the CDR3 DNA reads TGTGCCTGGTCGGGGGGGACTCCAGAAAAACTGTTTTTT. Its translation: CAWSGGTPEKLFF.

The rearrangement joins TRBV11-2 to TRBJ2-7, with 9 bases aligning to TRBD2. The germline gives CDR1 SGHAT, CDR2 FQNNGV. V shed 2 bases, J shed 5 bases, and the junction held 7 bases outside the gene matches. This CDR3 is built from 15 residues. The CDR3 DNA follows: TGTGCCAGCAGCTTATTCAGCGGGAGGAGGCACGAGCAGTACTTC. It is translated as CASSLFSGRRHEQYF. Using reference TRBV11-2 and TRBJ2-7 for the parts outside the CDR3, the full variable domain is EAGVAQSPRYKIIEKRQSVAFWCNPISGHATLYWYQQILGQGPKLLIQFQNNGVVDDSQLPKDRFSAERLKGVDSTLKIQPAKLEDSAVYLCASSLFSGRRHEQYFGPGTRLTVT.